These 27 T cell receptor beta chains originate from one sample sequenced in a study of radiation and T cells in renal cell carcinoma. As to time point: baseline pretreatment blood. As for treatment: 15 Gy SBRT to primary tumor, nephrectomy 4 weeks later. The data were produced by immunoSEQ multiplex PCR, yet TCRdb's version contains in-frame clones alone and is incomplete. The sample records about 130,000 clones, around nine tenths being singletons. Sequencing used blood, obtained from a patient whose treatment included radiotherapy and nephrectomy. The receptor source for this set is a woman aged 45-60 years with renal cell carcinoma.

This clone was observed a single time. The chain carries TRBV7-9 and TRBJ1-2; the D is unclear. Germline V gene lookup returns CDR1 SEHNR and CDR2 FQNEAQ (reference sequence). The V end lost 8 bases, the J end lost 0 bases, and 10 bases lay between the germline ends. The CDR3 loop spans 13 amino acids. CDR3 nucleotides: TGTGCCAGCTCTAGGGAAGCTAACTATGGCTACACCTTC. This codes for CASSREANYGYTF.

The J gene is TRBJ2-1, the V gene TRBV7-9; D is possibly TRBD2 (6 bases). The CDR3 length is 18 residues. The germline V gene has CDR1 SEHNR and CDR2 FQNEAQ (reference sequence). Deletions cut 2 bases from V and 5 bases from J, with 22 bases between. CDR3 sequence: CASSLWRGSGREHNEQFF. The CDR3 DNA follows: TGTGCCAGCAGCTTATGGCGGGGATCAGGCAGGGAACACAATGAGCAGTTCTTC.

This clone showed up just a few times. The sample holds other DNA sequences that translate to the same CDR3. This sequence joins TRBV5-1 and TRBJ1-1; D may be TRBD1 (6 bases). The CDR3 consists of 15 residues. Germline V CDR1 and CDR2: SGHRS, YFSETQ. The V gene lost 1 base and the J gene lost 0 bases, with 10 bases spanning the gap. Here the CDR3 reads CASSLQGPMNTEAFF. CDR3 in DNA: TGCGCCAGCAGCTTGCAGGGGCCCATGAACACTGAAGCTTTCTTT.

The chain joins TRBV19 to TRBJ1-6; 9 bases are shared with TRBD1. Trimming removed 4 bases from V and 2 bases from J; junction bases left unmatched: 3. The CDR3 extends over 16 amino acids. Germline lookup yields CDR1 LNHDA and CDR2 SQIVND (reference sequence). This CDR3 reads CASSNRDRAYNSPLHF. DNA for the CDR3: TGTGCCAGTAGTAACCGGGACAGGGCCTATAATTCACCCCTCCACTTT. Supplemented by reference TRBV19 and TRBJ1-6, the full variable domain reads DGGITQSPKYLFRKEGQNVTLSCEQNLNHDAMYWYRQDPGQGLRLIYYSQIVNDFQKGDIAEGYSVSREKKESFPLTVTSAQKNPTAFYLCASSNRDRAYNSPLHFGNGTRLTVT.

The chain combines TRBV5-1 with TRBJ1-1; D gene unclear. This CDR3 spans 15 amino acids. The ends were cut back, 0 bases at V and 3 bases at J, with 12 bases in the middle. CDR1 SGHRS and CDR2 YFSETQ come from the germline V gene. The CDR3, as DNA: TGCGCCAGCAGCTTGGAACGGGTTATCTACACTGAAGCTTTCTTT. Its translation: CASSLERVIYTEAFF.

The chain recombines TRBV4-3 with TRBJ1-4; no definite D call. Germline V lookup: CDR1 LGHNA, CDR2 YSLEER. The V gene lost 1 base and the J gene lost 0 bases, with 3 bases spanning the gap. The CDR3 length is 14 residues. CDR3 bases: TGCGCCAGCAGCCAAGGAGCAACTAATGAAAAACTGTTTTTT. Protein sequence: CASSQGATNEKLFF.

V is TRBV6-5 and J is TRBJ1-2; 7 nucleotides align to TRBD1. V shed 4 bases and J 8 bases; nucleotides not matched to a gene: 7. The germline V gene has CDR1 MNHEY and CDR2 SVGAGI. There are 13 residues in the CDR3. In nucleotides, the CDR3 is TGTGCCAGCAGTTGGCGACAGGGAGAGGGCTACACCTTC. Its translation: CASSWRQGEGYTF.

V and J are TRBV5-6 and TRBJ2-2; the D call may be TRBD1 or TRBD2 (5 bases each). Trimming removed 0 bases at V and 5 bases at J, with 8 bases between. The CDR3 sequence is 14 residues long. The germline gives CDR1 SGHDT, CDR2 YYEEEE. The CDR3 nucleotides read TGTGCCAGCAGCTTGGAAGAGGGGACCGGGGAGCTGTTTTTT. Translation: CASSLEEGTGELFF.

The DNA for the CDR3 is TGTGCCAGCAGCGTAGACCAGGGGGGCTATGGCTACACCTTC. Protein product: CASSVDQGGYGYTF. V usage is TRBV9 and J usage is TRBJ1-2, with 7 bases aligning to TRBD1. The germline CDR1 and CDR2 sequences are SGDLS and YYNGEE. This CDR3 spans 14 amino acids. J gave up 4 bases and V 0 bases, and 3 bases lay outside the gene matches.

This sequence joins TRBV5-4 and TRBJ2-1; 10 bases align to TRBD2. CDR1 is SGHNT, CDR2 YYREEE, per germline (reference sequence). CDR3 length: 15 residues. J was trimmed by 2 bases and V by 4 bases; bases with no gene match: 3. The CDR3 spells CASSHSGGPYNEQFF. The CDR3 DNA sequence: TGTGCCAGCAGCCATAGCGGGGGGCCCTACAATGAGCAGTTCTTC. The variable domain in full, with the rest retrieved from reference TRBV5-4 and TRBJ2-1, is ETGVTQSPTHLIKTRGQQVTLRCSSQSGHNTVSWYQQALGQGPQFIFQYYREEENGRGNFPPRFSGLQFPNYSSELNVNALELDDSALYLCASSHSGGPYNEQFFGPGTRLTVL.

V is TRBV5-4 and J is TRBJ1-4; D perhaps matches TRBD1 (5 bases). Germline loops: CDR1 SGHNT, CDR2 YYREEE (reference sequence). Trimming left V 0 bases short and J 1 base short, with 10 bases between. CDR3 size: 16 residues. CDR3 in amino acids: CASSLAGSGTNEKLFF. In nucleotides, the CDR3 is TGTGCCAGCAGCTTGGCAGGGAGTGGAACTAATGAAAAACTGTTTTTT.

The chain combines TRBV4-2 with TRBJ2-6; D gene unclear. The CDR3 loop spans 15 amino acids. Germline CDR1 LGHNA, CDR2 YNFKEQ. The V end lost 8 bases, the J end lost 1 base, and 12 bases lay between the germline ends. This CDR3 is CASGLRLSGANVLTF. In DNA, the CDR3 is TGTGCCAGCGGCCTACGTCTATCTGGGGCCAACGTCCTGACTTTC.

J is TRBJ2-2 and V is TRBV19; 10 bases line up with TRBD2. From germline, CDR1 is LNHDA and CDR2 SQIVND (reference sequence). J gave up 1 base and V 8 bases, and 7 bases lay outside the gene matches. The CDR3 consists of 16 residues. CDR3 sequence: CASGLGLAWNTGELFF. The CDR3 bases are TGTGCCAGTGGGCTGGGACTAGCGTGGAACACCGGGGAGCTGTTTTTT.

The chain uses TRBV21-1 and TRBJ2-1; the D segment call TRBD2 is taken from the table without a DNA check. TRBV21-1 is assigned pseudogene status. The CDR3 loop spans 17 amino acids. The CDR3 DNA follows: TGTGCCAGCAGCAAAGTTGCGGGCCTGAGCTCCTACAATGAGCAGTTCTTC. This translates into CASSKVAGLSSYNEQFF.

The rearrangement joins TRBV5-4 to TRBJ1-6; D ambiguous. The germline V and J ends were trimmed by 1 base and 7 bases, with 12 bases remaining between them. This CDR3 region has 15 residues. Germline CDR1 reads SGHNT; CDR2 reads YYREEE (reference sequence). The CDR3 spells CASSLFGMGNSPLHF. DNA of the CDR3: TGTGCCAGCAGCTTGTTTGGGATGGGGAATTCACCCCTCCACTTT.

CDR3 sequence reads: CASSLSVSGEYNEQFF. Written as DNA, the CDR3 is TGTGCCAGCAGCTTATCGGTCAGCGGGGAATACAATGAGCAGTTCTTC. This sequence joins TRBV11-2 and TRBJ2-1; 7 bases line up with TRBD2. From germline, CDR1 is SGHAT and CDR2 FQNNGV. The CDR3 is 16 amino acids. V lost 2 bases, J lost 4 bases, and 8 bases stayed unmatched. Drawing the rest from reference TRBV11-2 and TRBJ2-1, the complete variable domain is EAGVAQSPRYKIIEKRQSVAFWCNPISGHATLYWYQQILGQGPKLLIQFQNNGVVDDSQLPKDRFSAERLKGVDSTLKIQPAKLEDSAVYLCASSLSVSGEYNEQFFGPGTRLTVL.

The chain carries TRBV18 and TRBJ2-7, with 10 bases matching TRBD1. The CDR3 sequence is 14 residues long. In germline, CDR1 is KGHSH, CDR2 LQKENI. V was clipped by 6 bases and J by 6 bases; unmatched bases: 8. DNA for the CDR3: TGTGCCAGCTCCAACAGACAGGGGGCGCCCGAGCAGTACTTC. Its translation is CASSNRQGAPEQYF.

The CDR3 DNA sequence: TGTGCCAGCAGCTCCCAGGGGGCTTGGGACTATGGCTACACCTTC. Its translation is CASSSQGAWDYGYTF. The V call is TRBV7-2, the J call TRBJ1-2; 8 bases fit TRBD1. Per the germline V gene, CDR1 is SGHTA and CDR2 is FQGNSA. V gave up 4 bases and J gave up 3 bases; unmatched junction bases: 7. This CDR3 has 15 residues.

The V gene is TRBV29-1, the J gene TRBJ1-2; possibly TRBD1 for D (5 bases). V dropped 6 bases and J dropped 4 bases, with 18 bases sitting between them. CDR1 is SQVTM and CDR2 is ANQGSEA in the germline V gene. The CDR3 is 14 residues long. CDR3: CSVGARTETYGYTF. The CDR3 DNA reads as TGCAGCGTCGGGGCGCGGACGGAGACCTATGGCTACACCTTC.

This clone has a single count. V and J are TRBV6-1 and TRBJ1-2; D ambiguous. CDR1 and CDR2 (germline): MNHNS, SASEGT. Between the trimmed V and J ends, which lost 2 bases and 10 bases, there was a span of 26 bases. CDR3 length equals 17 residues. CDR3 DNA: TGTGCCAGCAGTGAAAGTGGTCAGTTCCGGTACTTGCGGAACTACACCTTC. It specifies CASSESGQFRYLRNYTF.

The chain has TRBV11-2 and TRBJ2-4; 7 bases fit TRBD1. Germline V gives CDR1 SGHAT, CDR2 FQNNGV. V shed 6 bases, J shed 9 bases, and the junction held 8 bases outside the gene matches. The CDR3 contains 13 residues. CDR3 in DNA: TGTGCCAGCAGGACTGACAGGGAGTCCATTCAGTACTTC. This gives the protein CASRTDRESIQYF.

The rearrangement uses TRBV19 and TRBJ1-5; D gene ambiguous. Germline lookup yields CDR1 LNHDA and CDR2 SQIVND (reference sequence). Trimming removed 3 bases from V and 5 bases from J, with 8 bases in between. The CDR3 is 13 residues long. CDR3 bases: TGTGCCAGTAGTATTCGGACGGATCAGCCCCAGCATTTT. Amino acids: CASSIRTDQPQHF.

The rearrangement joins TRBV2 to TRBJ1-5, with 8 bases matching TRBD1. Germline V gives CDR1 SNHLY, CDR2 FYNNEI. This CDR3 spans 15 amino acids. V dropped 6 bases and J dropped 0; count of bases not matched to a gene: 4. The CDR3 coding sequence is TGTGCCAGCAGCCAGGACAGGGCTAGCAATCAGCCCCAGCATTTT. This translates into CASSQDRASNQPQHF. Full variable domain (rest looked up from reference TRBV2 and TRBJ1-5): EPEVTQTPSHQVTQMGQEVILRCVPISNHLYFYWYRQILGQKVEFLVSFYNNEISEKSEIFDDQFSVERPDGSNFTLKIRSTKLEDSAMYFCASSQDRASNQPQHFGDGTRLSIL.

This clone showed up just a few times. The chain employs TRBV6-5 and TRBJ1-2, with TRBD1 as a possible D gene (5 bases). Germline assignment: CDR1 MNHEY and CDR2 SVGAGI. V lost 2 bases and J lost 2, with 12 bases in between. This CDR3 spans 15 amino acids. The CDR3 spells CASSYTPQGNYGYTF. CDR3 DNA: TGTGCCAGCAGTTACACCCCCCAGGGAAACTATGGCTACACCTTC.

This clone was recorded only once. This chain uses TRBV6-6 with TRBJ2-3, with 12 bases aligning to TRBD2. This CDR3 is built from 15 residues. Germline V gives CDR1 MNHNY, CDR2 SVGAGI (reference sequence). Trimming at V came to 7 bases and at J to 3 bases, leaving 5 bases not matched to a gene. The CDR3 loop is CASTRTSGETDTQYF. The CDR3 DNA follows: TGTGCCAGCACCCGGACTAGCGGGGAAACAGATACGCAGTATTTT.

The chain employs TRBV9 and TRBJ2-1; 10 positions match TRBD2. V shed 4 bases, J shed 0 bases, and the junction held 7 bases outside the gene matches. The CDR3 has 17 amino acids. The germline gives CDR1 SGDLS, CDR2 YYNGEE. The CDR3 DNA reads as TGTGCCAGCAGCCCCAGTAGCGGGGGGTTCTCCTACAATGAGCAGTTCTTC. As protein: CASSPSSGGFSYNEQFF.

The rearrangement joins TRBV28 to TRBJ2-7, with TRBD2 matching over 12 bases. V trimming: 4 bases; J trimming: 0 bases; junction bases outside the gene matches: 13. Germline V CDR1 and CDR2: MDHEN, SYDVKM. The CDR3 is 19 residues long. Here the CDR3 reads CASSSTGTSGREFSYEQYF. Here the CDR3 DNA reads TGTGCCAGCAGTTCAACCGGGACTAGCGGGCGCGAATTCTCCTACGAGCAGTACTTC.